This T cell receptor beta chain is drawn from a study of cytotoxic CD8 clonotypes in ibrutinib-treated CLL. The repertoire was sequenced with immunoSEQ multiplex PCR; TCRdb's copy has only in-frame clones and lacks some. The data show 250,000 to 350,000 clones, about 72% seen once. The CDR3 loop spans 15 amino acids. Germline CDR1 is ENHRY and CDR2 is SYGVKD. V was cut by 10 bases and J by 0 bases, with 19 bases left in between. The chain recombines TRBV10-3 with TRBJ2-7; unclear D gene. This sample comprised PBMCs, obtained at disease progression, from a patient treated with ibrutinib. The clonotype originates from a human donor with chronic lymphocytic leukemia. The CDR3 reads CATAPSVSVSYEQYF. The CDR3 coding sequence is TGTGCCACCGCCCCGTCGGTGTCGGTCTCCTACGAGCAGTACTTC.